The present entry profiles one T cell receptor (beta chain) with its context. The source of the sample is a study of blood T cell repertoires in COVID-19. Study information: Samples of COVID-19 (acute and convalescent) were obtained from the United States, Italy and Spain.

Per the authors' pipeline: How many nucleated cells were present was estimated from reference gene primer amplification. Some clones are missing from TCRdb's copy, which holds only in-frame ones; the method was immunoSEQ multiplex PCR. That table supplies the V and J calls and clone size; D and trimming were determined from the DNA. The table records around 97,000 clones, 88% of them present only once. Looked up from germline, CDR1 is GTSNPN and CDR2 is SVGIG (reference sequence). V was clipped by 3 bases and J by 10 bases; unmatched bases: 13. The CDR3 spans 15 residues. The sequenced sample consisted of peripheral blood. The clonotype comes from a human donor in a cohort sampled during active COVID-19. The chain employs TRBV30 and TRBJ2-1; TRBD1 aligns across 9 bases. CDR3 bases: TGTGCCTGGAGCGCCGGGGGACAGGGAATTCGAGAGCAGTTCTTC. This gives the protein CAWSAGGQGIREQFF.